Each of the 8 T cell receptor beta chains below was sequenced from the same sample in a study of blood T cell repertoires in COVID-19. Here immunoSEQ multiplex PCR was the method, and the copy in TCRdb shows in-frame clones only, minus some. The repertoire has approximately 55,000 clones, about 80% of them found once; the top ten carry approximately 20%. Sequenced sample: peripheral blood. The receptor set was obtained from a man aged 25-45 years with COVID-19, enrolled during active disease.

This clone was recorded only once. This chain links TRBV7-9 with TRBJ1-2; 9 nucleotides align to TRBD1. Germline trimming cut 7 bases from V and 2 bases from J; bases unmatched to any gene: 5. Germline CDR1 is SEHNR and CDR2 is FQNEAQ (reference sequence). The CDR3 covers 14 residues. DNA of the CDR3: TGTGCCAGCATCCCAGGGACAGGGAACTATGGCTACACCTTC. Amino acid sequence: CASIPGTGNYGYTF.

This clone was detected once. This chain links TRBV3-1 (or the pseudogene TRBV3-2) with TRBJ2-2, with a weak D call TRBD2 (5 bases). The germline V gene has CDR1 LGHDT and CDR2 YNNKEL (reference sequence). The CDR3 is 14 residues long. The ends were cut back, 1 base at V and 6 bases at J, with 9 bases in the middle. CDR3 DNA sequence: TGTGCCAGCAGCCAAGGAGGGTTAGCCGGGGAGCTGTTTTTT. This encodes CASSQGGLAGELFF.

This clone was detected only once. The chain couples TRBV9 to TRBJ2-2; D may be TRBD2 (5 bases). CDR1 and CDR2 from the germline V gene are SGDLS and YYNGEE. CDR3 length: 15 residues. The germline V and J ends were trimmed by 4 bases and 7 bases, with 17 bases remaining between them. The CDR3 DNA reads TGTGCCAGCAGCCCGACCCGGGGAGCGAGCGGGGAGCTGTTTTTT. The encoded protein is CASSPTRGASGELFF.

This chain uses TRBV6-5 with TRBJ1-1; D is possibly TRBD1 (5 bases). The germline gives CDR1 MNHEY, CDR2 SVGAGI. The CDR3 runs to 14 residues. V shed 7 bases and J shed 0 bases, with 12 bases lying between them. This CDR3 is CASTRGGLNTEAFF. The CDR3 DNA reads TGTGCCAGCACGAGGGGAGGGTTGAACACTGAAGCTTTCTTT.

Only one count was recorded for this clone. The chain joins TRBV15 to TRBJ2-7, with 9 bases lining up with TRBD2. With V trimmed by 6 bases and J by 4 bases, 7 bases remained unmatched. CDR3 length: 14 residues. The germline V gene encodes CDR1 LNHNV and CDR2 YYDKDF (reference sequence). Here the CDR3 DNA reads TGTGCCACCAGTGCTAGCGGGAACCCTTACGAGCAGTACTTC. Encoded protein: CATSASGNPYEQYF. Variable domain in full (rest from reference TRBV15 and TRBJ2-7): DAMVIQNPRYQVTQFGKPVTLSCSQTLNHNVMYWYQQKSSQAPKLLFHYYDKDFNNEADTPDNFQSRRPNTSFCFLDIRSPGLGDTAMYLCATSASGNPYEQYFGPGTRLTVT.

This clone occurred once. The CDR3 DNA reads TGTGCCAGTAGTATAGTGCACGGGACCTACGAGCAGTACTTC. It yields the protein CASSIVHGTYEQYF. The gene calls are TRBV19 and TRBJ2-7; a weak D match, TRBD2 (5 bases). The V end was cut by 1 base, the J end by 2 bases, with 9 bases between. Per germline, CDR1 LNHDA and CDR2 SQIVND (reference sequence). The CDR3 totals 14 residues.

The chain links TRBV15 to TRBJ1-2; TRBD1 matches at 8 bases. The CDR3 totals 14 residues. Trimming took 3 bases from V and 2 from J; bases not matched to a gene: 2. CDR1 LNHNV and CDR2 YYDKDF come from the germline V gene (reference sequence). CDR3 nucleotides: TGTGCCACCAGCAGTCGGACAGGGAACTATGGCTACACCTTC. It codes for CATSSRTGNYGYTF.

This clone was observed a single time. V is TRBV4-2 and J is TRBJ2-2; TRBD1 aligns across 7 bases. The germline V gene has CDR1 LGHNA and CDR2 YNFKEQ. The CDR3 runs to 15 residues. V shed 4 bases, J shed 3 bases, and the junction held 5 bases outside the gene matches. The CDR3 sequence is CASSPMGQHTGELFF. As DNA, the CDR3 is TGTGCCAGCAGCCCGATGGGACAGCACACCGGGGAGCTGTTTTTT.